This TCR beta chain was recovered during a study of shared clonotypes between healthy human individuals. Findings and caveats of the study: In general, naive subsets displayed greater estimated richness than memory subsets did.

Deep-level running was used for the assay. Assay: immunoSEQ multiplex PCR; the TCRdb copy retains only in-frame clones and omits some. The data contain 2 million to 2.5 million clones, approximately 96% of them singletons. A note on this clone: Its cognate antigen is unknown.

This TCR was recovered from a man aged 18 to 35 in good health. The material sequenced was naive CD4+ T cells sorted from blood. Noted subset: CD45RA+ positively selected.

The CDR3 DNA sequence: TGTGCCGGAACCCACTACCCCCCGCCAACCGGGACAGGGCCGAACTATGGCTACACCTTC. Translated: CAGTHYPPPTGTGPNYGYTF. The chain employs TRBV5-3 and TRBJ1-2; 9 bases map to TRBD1. TRBV5-3 is classed as an ORF, of uncertain function. This CDR3 region has 20 residues. Losses at the gene ends were 10 bases for V and 2 bases for J; bases not matched to a gene: 27.